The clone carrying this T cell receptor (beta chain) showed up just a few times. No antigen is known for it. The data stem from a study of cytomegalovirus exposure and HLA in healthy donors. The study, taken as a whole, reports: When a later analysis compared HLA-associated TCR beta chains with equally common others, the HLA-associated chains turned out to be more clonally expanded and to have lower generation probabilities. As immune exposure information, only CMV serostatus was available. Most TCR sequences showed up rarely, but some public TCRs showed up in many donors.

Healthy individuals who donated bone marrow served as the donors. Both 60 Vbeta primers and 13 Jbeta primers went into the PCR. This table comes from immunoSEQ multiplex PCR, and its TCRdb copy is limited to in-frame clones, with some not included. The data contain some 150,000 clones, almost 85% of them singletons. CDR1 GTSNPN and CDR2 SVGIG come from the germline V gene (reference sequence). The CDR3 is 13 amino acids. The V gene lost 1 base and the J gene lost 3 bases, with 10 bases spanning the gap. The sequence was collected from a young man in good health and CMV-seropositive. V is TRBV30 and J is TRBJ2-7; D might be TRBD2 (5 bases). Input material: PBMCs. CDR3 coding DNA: TGTGCCTGGAGTGGGCTAGCTGTCTACGAGCAGTACTTC. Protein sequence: CAWSGLAVYEQYF.